Sequencing of this T cell receptor beta chain was carried out in a study of cytomegalovirus exposure and HLA in healthy donors. General study results and limits: In all likelihood, a cluster of highly shared sequence variants was a sequencing artifact. Only CMV serostatus was available as immune exposure information. The authors later linked a missense DCLRE1C variant to TCR beta V- and J-gene trimming.

The primer mix had 60 Vbeta and 13 Jbeta primers. In the study's own analysis: About 11 million of about 88 million unique TCR beta chains were shared, per a later count. Sequencing was performed with immunoSEQ multiplex PCR; in TCRdb, only in-frame clones are kept and a portion is missing. The V and J calls and clone size come from that table; D and trimming were worked out from the DNA. The sample has 150,000 to 200,000 clones; 60% to 85% are singletons. Comments on this clone: Its antigen remains unknown.

The germline V gene encodes CDR1 ENHRY and CDR2 SYGVKD. V shed 3 bases and J 6 bases; nucleotides not matched to a gene: 7. This CDR3 has 15 residues. This TCR derives from a woman in her 40s in good health and CMV-seronegative. V usage is TRBV10-3 and J usage is TRBJ2-7; 11 bases match TRBD2. Material for sequencing was PBMCs. In nucleotides, the CDR3 is TGTGCCATCAGTGAAATAGCGGGAGGGCCAGGCGAGCAGTACTTC. Amino acid sequence: CAISEIAGGPGEQYF.